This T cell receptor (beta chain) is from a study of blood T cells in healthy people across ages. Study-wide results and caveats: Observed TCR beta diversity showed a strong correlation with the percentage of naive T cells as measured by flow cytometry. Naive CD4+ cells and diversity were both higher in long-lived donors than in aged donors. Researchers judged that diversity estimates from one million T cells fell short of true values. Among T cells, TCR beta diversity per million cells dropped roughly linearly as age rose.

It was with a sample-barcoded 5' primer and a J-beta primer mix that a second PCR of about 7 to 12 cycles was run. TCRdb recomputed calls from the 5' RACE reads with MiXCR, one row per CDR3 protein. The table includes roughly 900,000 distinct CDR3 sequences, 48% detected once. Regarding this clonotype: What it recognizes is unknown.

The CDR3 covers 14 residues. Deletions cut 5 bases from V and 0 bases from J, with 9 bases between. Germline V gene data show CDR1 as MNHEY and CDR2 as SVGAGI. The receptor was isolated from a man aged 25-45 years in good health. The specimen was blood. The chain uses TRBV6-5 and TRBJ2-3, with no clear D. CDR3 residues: CASSDVSSTDTQYF. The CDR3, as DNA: TGTGCCAGCAGTGACGTGTCTAGCACAGATACGCAGTATTTT.